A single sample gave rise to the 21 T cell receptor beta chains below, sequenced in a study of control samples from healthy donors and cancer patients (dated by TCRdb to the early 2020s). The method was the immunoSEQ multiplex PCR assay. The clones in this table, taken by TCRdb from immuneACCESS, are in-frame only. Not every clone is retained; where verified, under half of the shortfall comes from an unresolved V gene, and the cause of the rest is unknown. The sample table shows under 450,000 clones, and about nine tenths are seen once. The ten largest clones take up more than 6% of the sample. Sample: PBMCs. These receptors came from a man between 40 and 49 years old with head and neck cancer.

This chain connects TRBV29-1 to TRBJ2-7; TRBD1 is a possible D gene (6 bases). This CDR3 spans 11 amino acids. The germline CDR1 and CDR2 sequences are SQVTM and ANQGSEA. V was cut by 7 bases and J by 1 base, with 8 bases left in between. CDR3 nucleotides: TGCAGCGCAGGACAGTCCTACGAGCAGTACTTC. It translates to CSAGQSYEQYF.

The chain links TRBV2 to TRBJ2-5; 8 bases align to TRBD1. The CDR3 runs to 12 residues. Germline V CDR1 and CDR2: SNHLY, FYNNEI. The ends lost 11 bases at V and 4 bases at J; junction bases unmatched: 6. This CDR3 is CAGSRGRETQYF. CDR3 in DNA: TGTGCCGGCTCCAGGGGGCGAGAGACCCAGTACTTC. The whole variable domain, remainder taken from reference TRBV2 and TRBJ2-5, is EPEVTQTPSHQVTQMGQEVILRCVPISNHLYFYWYRQILGQKVEFLVSFYNNEISEKSEIFDDQFSVERPDGSNFTLKIRSTKLEDSAMYFCAGSRGRETQYFGPGTRLLVL.

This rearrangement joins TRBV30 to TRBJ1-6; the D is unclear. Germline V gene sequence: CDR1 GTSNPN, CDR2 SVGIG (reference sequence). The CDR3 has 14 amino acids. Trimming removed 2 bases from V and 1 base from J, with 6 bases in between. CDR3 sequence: CAWSPESYNSPLHF. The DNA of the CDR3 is TGTGCCTGGAGTCCCGAGTCCTATAATTCACCCCTCCACTTT.

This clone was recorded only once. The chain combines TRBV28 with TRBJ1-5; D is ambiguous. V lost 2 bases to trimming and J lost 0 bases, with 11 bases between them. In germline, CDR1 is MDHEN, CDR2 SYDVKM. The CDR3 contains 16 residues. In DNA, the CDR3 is TGTGCCAGCAGTTTACCCGGGCGGTATAGCAATCAGCCCCAGCATTTT. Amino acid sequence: CASSLPGRYSNQPQHF.

The CDR3 protein is CASSVGDTRYEQYF. As DNA, the CDR3 is TGTGCCAGCAGCGTGGGGGACACCCGCTACGAGCAGTACTTC. V usage is TRBV5-5 and J usage is TRBJ2-7; weak D call: TRBD1 (6 bases). Between the trimmed V and J ends, which lost 4 bases and 3 bases, there was a span of 14 bases. The CDR3 is 14 residues long. CDR1 is SGHKS, CDR2 YYEKEE, per germline (reference sequence).

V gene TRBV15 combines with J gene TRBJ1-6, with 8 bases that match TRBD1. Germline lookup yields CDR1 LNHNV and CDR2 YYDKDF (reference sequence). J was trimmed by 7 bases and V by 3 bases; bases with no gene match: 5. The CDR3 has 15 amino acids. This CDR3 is CATSRGQAGNSPLHF. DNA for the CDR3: TGTGCCACCAGCAGGGGACAGGCTGGGAATTCACCCCTCCACTTT.

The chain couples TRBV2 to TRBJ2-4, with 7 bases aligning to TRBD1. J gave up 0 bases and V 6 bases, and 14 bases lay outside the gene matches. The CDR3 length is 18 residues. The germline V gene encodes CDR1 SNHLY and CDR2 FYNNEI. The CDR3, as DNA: TGTGCCAGCAGAAACCGGGACAGCGTTTCTCTAGCCAAAAACATTCAGTACTTC. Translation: CASRNRDSVSLAKNIQYF.

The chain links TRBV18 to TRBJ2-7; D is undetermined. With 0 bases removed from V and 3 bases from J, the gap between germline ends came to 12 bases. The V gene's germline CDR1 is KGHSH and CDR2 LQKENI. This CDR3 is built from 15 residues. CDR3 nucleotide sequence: TGTGCCAGCTCACCACCAGGCCAACGGGTCTACGAGCAGTACTTC. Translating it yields CASSPPGQRVYEQYF.

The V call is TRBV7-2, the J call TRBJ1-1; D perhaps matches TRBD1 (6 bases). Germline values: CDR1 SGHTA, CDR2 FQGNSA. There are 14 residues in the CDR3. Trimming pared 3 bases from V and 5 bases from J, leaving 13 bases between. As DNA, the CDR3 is TGTGCCAGCAGCTTGGGGGGCGGAGGGACTGAAGCTTTCTTT. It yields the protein CASSLGGGGTEAFF.

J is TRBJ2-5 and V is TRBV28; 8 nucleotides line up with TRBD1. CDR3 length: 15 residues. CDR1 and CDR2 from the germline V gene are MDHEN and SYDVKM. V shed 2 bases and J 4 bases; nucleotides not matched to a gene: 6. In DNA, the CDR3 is TGTGCCAGCAGTTTAGTAGGACAGGGTAGAGAGACCCAGTACTTC. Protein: CASSLVGQGRETQYF.

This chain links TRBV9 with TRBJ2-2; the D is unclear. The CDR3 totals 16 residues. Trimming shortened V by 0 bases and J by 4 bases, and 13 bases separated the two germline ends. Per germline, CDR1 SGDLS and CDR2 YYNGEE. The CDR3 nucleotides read TGTGCCAGCAGCGTAGACCCCATGGGTGCCACCGGGGAGCTGTTTTTT. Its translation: CASSVDPMGATGELFF.

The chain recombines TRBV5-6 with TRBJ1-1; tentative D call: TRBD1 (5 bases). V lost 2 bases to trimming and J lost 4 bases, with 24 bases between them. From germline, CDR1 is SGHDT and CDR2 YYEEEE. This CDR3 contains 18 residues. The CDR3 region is CASSFGPGLASGGTEAFF. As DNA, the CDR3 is TGTGCCAGCAGCTTTGGGCCAGGACTGGCGTCGGGGGGCACTGAAGCTTTCTTT.

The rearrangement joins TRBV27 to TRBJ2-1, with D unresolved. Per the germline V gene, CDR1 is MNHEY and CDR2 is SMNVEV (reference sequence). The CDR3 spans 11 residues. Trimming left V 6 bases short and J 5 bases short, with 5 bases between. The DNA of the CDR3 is TGTGCCAGCAGAATTGACAATGAGCAGTTCTTC. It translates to CASRIDNEQFF.

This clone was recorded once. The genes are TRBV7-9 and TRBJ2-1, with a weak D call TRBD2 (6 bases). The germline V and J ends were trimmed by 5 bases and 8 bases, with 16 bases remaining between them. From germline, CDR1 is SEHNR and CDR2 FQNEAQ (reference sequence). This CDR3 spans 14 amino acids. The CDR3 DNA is TGTGCCAGCAGCCATTTGACGGGAGACGATGAGCAGTTCTTC. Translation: CASSHLTGDDEQFF.

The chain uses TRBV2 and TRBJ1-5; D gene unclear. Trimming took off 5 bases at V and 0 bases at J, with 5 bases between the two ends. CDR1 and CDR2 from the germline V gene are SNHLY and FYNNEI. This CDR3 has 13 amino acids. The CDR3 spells CASSQYSNQPQHF. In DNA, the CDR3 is TGTGCCAGCAGTCAGTATAGCAATCAGCCCCAGCATTTT.

Here the CDR3 reads CSAADRSTNEKLFF. CDR3 sequence (DNA): TGCAGCGCAGCCGACAGATCAACTAATGAAAAACTGTTTTTT. The V and J genes are TRBV29-1 and TRBJ1-4; D might be TRBD1 (5 bases). V was cut by 7 bases and J by 0 bases, with 12 bases left in between. The CDR3 has 14 residues. In germline, CDR1 is SQVTM, CDR2 ANQGSEA. Full variable domain (missing parts from reference TRBV29-1 and TRBJ1-4): SAVISQKPSRDICQRGTSLTIQCQVDSQVTMMFWYRQQPGQSLTLIATANQGSEATYESGFVIDKFPISRPNLTFSTLTVSNMSPEDSSIYLCSAADRSTNEKLFFGSGTQLSVL.

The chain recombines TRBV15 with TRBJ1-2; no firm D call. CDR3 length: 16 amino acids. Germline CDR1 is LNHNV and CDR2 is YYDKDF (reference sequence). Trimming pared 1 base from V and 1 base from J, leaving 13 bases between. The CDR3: CATSRGAGRDNYGYTF. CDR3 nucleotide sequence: TGTGCCACCAGCAGAGGGGCGGGCAGAGATAACTATGGCTACACCTTC.

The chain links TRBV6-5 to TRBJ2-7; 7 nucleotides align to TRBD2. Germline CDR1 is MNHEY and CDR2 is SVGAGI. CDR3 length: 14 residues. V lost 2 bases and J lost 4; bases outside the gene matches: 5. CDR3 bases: TGTGCCAGCAGTTACACCGGGACTAAATACGAGCAGTACTTC. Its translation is CASSYTGTKYEQYF.

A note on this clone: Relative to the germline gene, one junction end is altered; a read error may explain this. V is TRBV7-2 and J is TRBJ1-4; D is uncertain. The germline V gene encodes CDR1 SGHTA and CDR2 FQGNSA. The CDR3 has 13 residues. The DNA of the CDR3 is TGTGCCAGCAGCACCCGCTTTCGGCTGGATCCCCTTTTT. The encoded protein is CASSTRFRLDPLF.

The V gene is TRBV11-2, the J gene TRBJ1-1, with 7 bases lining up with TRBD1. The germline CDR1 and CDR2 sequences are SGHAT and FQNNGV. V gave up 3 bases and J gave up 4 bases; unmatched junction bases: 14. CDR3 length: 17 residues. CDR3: CASSFTQWITGATEAFF. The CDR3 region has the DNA TGTGCCAGCAGCTTCACCCAATGGATCACAGGGGCCACTGAAGCTTTCTTT.

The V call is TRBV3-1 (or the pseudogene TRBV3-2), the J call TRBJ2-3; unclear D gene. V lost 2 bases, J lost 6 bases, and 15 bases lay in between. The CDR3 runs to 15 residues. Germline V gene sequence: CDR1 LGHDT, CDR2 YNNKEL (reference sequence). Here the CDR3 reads CASSQPKYGGDTQYF. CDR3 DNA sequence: TGTGCCAGCAGCCAACCGAAGTATGGTGGGGATACGCAGTATTTT.